This T cell receptor (beta chain) was found in a study of T cell repertoires in cytomegalovirus infection (dated by TCRdb to between 2018 and 2021). Notes on the research overall: The HLA type of each donor mattered for the analysis, because public TCR beta signatures pointed to carriage of CMV infection along with the matching HLA type. The paper's findings and limits, for the study overall: The ex vivo response was dominated by HLA-C-restricted CMV-specific TCR beta clonotypes, and the single most frequent clonotype in two of eight donors was supplied by these HLA-C-restricted clonotypes. Cumulative frequency of public TCR beta family members discriminated carriers of CMV infection plus the relevant HLA type in this cohort and an independent 352-donor cohort.

As regards this clonotype: This clone's antigen is unknown. Base-call qualities are not available, and no considerably larger clone is one nucleotide away.

The cysteine opens and the phenylalanine closes a CDR3 of 12 amino acids. The kept DNA is CDR3 alone, 36 bases in frame from the first base. The germline V gene (reference sequence) sets CDR1 to MNHEY and CDR2 to SMNVEV. V is reduced by 10 bases and J by 4 bases, leaving a spacing of 13 bases between them. Sequenced using an Illumina HiSeq 1500. TCRdb trimmed public reads at Q25 via fastp, called clones via MiXCR and kept in-frame beta chains. CDR3 protein duplicates are merged, each entry listing the most common genes and DNA. Counted in this sample were about 740,000 distinct CDR3 sequences; 35% of them appeared once. The ten largest clonotypes hold around 2.6% of the sample.

Sequenced input: PBMCs. The receptor was isolated from a human donor in good health (CMV status not recorded). Some clones in this sample may be carry-over from other donors' samples. The V gene is TRBV27 and the J gene is TRBJ1-1; possibly the D gene is TRBD1, per 6 matching bases. The CDR3 corresponds to CAIRTGTTEAFF. The base sequence is TGTGCCATCAGAACAGGGACCACTGAAGCTTTCTTT.